This entry lists 28 T cell receptor beta chains sequenced from one sample in a study of shared clonotypes between healthy human individuals. Produced via immunoSEQ multiplex PCR; TCRdb's table is partial and in-frame only. The sample lists about 1 million clones, 70% to 80% occurring once. Sequenced material: memory CD4+ T cells sorted from blood. The subset here: CD45RA-negative fraction. These receptors all stem from a man aged 18 to 35 in good health.

Notes on this clone: Other DNA sequences of this sample code for an identical CDR3. V usage is TRBV6-5 and J usage is TRBJ2-7, with D unresolved. The CDR3 has 11 amino acids. Germline CDR1 MNHEY, CDR2 SVGAGI. V dropped 1 base and J dropped 4 bases, with 2 bases sitting between them. In DNA form, the CDR3 reads TGTGCCAGCAGTTACTTATACGAGCAGTACTTC. Translating it yields CASSYLYEQYF.

This chain uses TRBV7-9 with TRBJ2-7; D is perhaps TRBD1 (6 bases). The CDR3 extends over 14 amino acids. V lost 5 bases and J lost 4, with 15 bases in between. Germline CDR1 and CDR2: SEHNR and FQNEAQ (reference sequence). CDR3 in amino acids: CASSGNRDKYEQYF. For the CDR3, the DNA is TGTGCCAGCAGCGGAAACAGGGATAAGTACGAGCAGTACTTC.

This clone was seen more than once but under ten times. This sequence joins TRBV6-5 and TRBJ1-1; no definite D call. Germline lookup yields CDR1 MNHEY and CDR2 SVGAGI. The CDR3 covers 13 residues. Trimming removed 8 bases from V and 5 bases from J, with 15 bases in between. CDR3 bases: TGTGCCAGCTCCCAAATCAGAAAGACTGAAGCTTTCTTT. It translates to CASSQIRKTEAFF.

The chain links TRBV7-9 to TRBJ1-2; no reliable D call. V lost 2 bases and J 6 bases, leaving 13 bases between the germline ends. This CDR3 has 14 residues. Germline CDR1 is SEHNR and CDR2 is FQNEAQ (reference sequence). The CDR3 sequence: CASSLYMDADGYTF. CDR3 coding DNA: TGTGCCAGCAGCTTATATATGGATGCTGATGGCTACACCTTC.

The chain links TRBV2 to TRBJ2-6, with D perhaps matching TRBD1 or TRBD2 (5 bases each). CDR1 is SNHLY, CDR2 FYNNEI, per germline. Trimming cost V 8 bases and J 0 bases, with 11 bases left between them. The CDR3 is made up of 15 amino acids. The CDR3 is CASGDLTSGANVLTF. CDR3 nucleotide sequence: TGTGCCAGCGGGGACCTTACCTCTGGGGCCAACGTCCTGACTTTC.

The genes are TRBV5-1 and TRBJ2-7; TRBD1 matches at 8 bases. The CDR3 loop spans 13 amino acids. Trimming removed 7 bases from V and 6 bases from J; junction bases left unmatched: 9. Germline lookup yields CDR1 SGHRS and CDR2 YFSETQ. This chain's CDR3 is CASHEPGGAEQYF. The CDR3 DNA reads as TGCGCCAGCCACGAGCCAGGGGGCGCCGAGCAGTACTTC.

The gene calls are TRBV5-1 and TRBJ2-3; TRBD2 matches 11 bases. Germline lookup yields CDR1 SGHRS and CDR2 YFSETQ. J lost 5 bases, V lost 4 bases, and 6 bases had no gene match. This CDR3 spans 15 amino acids. CDR3: CASSTLAGAGDTQYF. CDR3 in DNA: TGCGCCAGCAGCACACTAGCGGGAGCGGGAGATACGCAGTATTTT.

CDR3 residues: CASSPISEGPLHF. The CDR3 coding sequence is TGTGCCAGCTCGCCGATTTCGGAGGGACCCCTCCACTTT. The chain combines TRBV18 with TRBJ1-6; D is uncertain. V lost 6 bases, J lost 12 bases, and 15 bases lay in between. The CDR3 is 13 amino acids. Germline V gene data show CDR1 as KGHSH and CDR2 as LQKENI.

This clone was found once. This rearrangement joins TRBV28 to TRBJ1-3; no reliable D call. CDR3 length: 11 residues. In germline, CDR1 is MDHEN, CDR2 SYDVKM. V was trimmed by 8 bases and J by 4 bases, leaving 6 bases between them. The CDR3 loop reads CASGGGNTIYF. CDR3 bases: TGTGCCAGCGGAGGAGGAAACACCATATATTTT.

V and J are TRBV21-1 and TRBJ1-1; the D call in the table, TRBD1, was not verified against the DNA. TRBV21-1 is listed as a pseudogene. The CDR3 length is 16 residues. The CDR3 DNA reads as TGTGCCAGCAGCAAAAGGGGAGGACAGGGGAACACTGAAGCTTTCTTT. This gives the protein CASSKRGGQGNTEAFF.

This clone was picked up a small number of times. The chain carries TRBV2 and TRBJ1-2, with 7 bases aligning to TRBD1. The trim removed 1 base at V and 3 bases at J, leaving 2 bases unmatched. Looked up from germline, CDR1 is SNHLY and CDR2 is FYNNEI. This CDR3 comprises 14 residues. As DNA, the CDR3 is TGTGCCAGCAGTGAAGACAGGGGATACTATGGCTACACCTTC. It yields the protein CASSEDRGYYGYTF.

This chain uses TRBV7-2 with TRBJ1-1, with D tentatively TRBD1 (6 bases). V shed 5 bases and J shed 0 bases, with 13 bases lying between them. CDR3 length: 15 residues. In germline, CDR1 is SGHTA, CDR2 FQGNSA. CDR3 amino acids: CASSTQRGMNTEAFF. CDR3 DNA: TGTGCCAGCAGCACTCAAAGGGGGATGAACACTGAAGCTTTCTTT.

This clone was seen a handful of times. The chain carries TRBV29-1 and TRBJ2-3, with 9 bases fitting TRBD1. From germline, CDR1 is SQVTM and CDR2 ANQGSEA. Losses at the gene ends were 6 bases for V and 2 bases for J; bases not matched to a gene: 6. The CDR3 loop spans 14 amino acids. This CDR3 reads CSVSGTGSTDTQYF. CDR3 in DNA: TGCAGCGTATCCGGGACAGGGTCCACAGATACGCAGTATTTT.

Details on this clone: This likely came from a read error, as a far larger clone is one base away. This sample includes further DNA sequences coding for the same CDR3. The V call is TRBV7-2, the J call TRBJ2-7; D uncertain. Germline V gene lookup returns CDR1 SGHTA and CDR2 FQGNSA. V lost 1 base to trimming and J lost 3 bases, with 7 bases between them. The CDR3 covers 13 residues. The CDR3 region has the DNA TGTGCCAGCAGCTTAGGGGTGAGCTACGAGCAGTACTTC. It encodes CASSLGVSYEQYF.

CDR3 nucleotides: TGTGCCAGCAGTTACTCGCAGGATACTGAAGCTTTCTTT. Amino acids: CASSYSQDTEAFF. This chain links TRBV6-6 with TRBJ1-1, with unresolved D. The length of the CDR3 is 13 residues. The V and J ends lost 0 bases and 5 bases respectively, with 7 bases between them. Germline loops: CDR1 MNHNY, CDR2 SVGAGI (reference sequence).

The chain couples TRBV11-3 to TRBJ2-7, with D hard to call. Trimming left V 4 bases short and J 2 bases short, with 15 bases between. This CDR3 has 15 amino acids. The germline V gene encodes CDR1 SGHNT and CDR2 YENEEA. The DNA for the CDR3 is TGTGCCAGCAGCTGCCCACTTTCGGCGGCCTACGAGCAGTACTTC. This codes for CASSCPLSAAYEQYF.

The chain has TRBV19 and TRBJ2-7; TRBD1 aligns across 8 bases. The CDR3 loop spans 14 amino acids. Trimming cost V 5 bases and J 3 bases; bases outside gene matches: 6. Germline V gives CDR1 LNHDA, CDR2 SQIVND (reference sequence). CDR3 DNA sequence: TGTGCCAGTAGTGTCAGGGGGCCAAACTACGAGCAGTACTTC. Translating it yields CASSVRGPNYEQYF.

This clone appeared a single time. The CDR3: CASTGTENTGELFF. As DNA, the CDR3 is TGTGCCAGCACTGGGACAGAAAACACCGGGGAGCTGTTTTTT. The rearrangement joins TRBV27 to TRBJ2-2, with 7 bases lining up with TRBD1. This CDR3 has 14 amino acids. Germline CDR1 and CDR2: MNHEY and SMNVEV (reference sequence). Unmatched junction bases numbered 4, after V lost 7 bases and J lost 2 bases.

The chain carries TRBV19 and TRBJ1-2; TRBD1 is a possible D gene (6 bases). This CDR3 has 14 residues. Between the trimmed V and J ends, which lost 4 bases and 2 bases, there was a span of 11 bases. Germline CDR1 reads LNHDA; CDR2 reads SQIVND (reference sequence). The CDR3 reads CASSRQGKNYGYTF. In nucleotides, the CDR3 is TGTGCCAGTAGTAGGCAGGGGAAGAACTATGGCTACACCTTC. The full variable domain, rest sourced from reference TRBV19 and TRBJ1-2, is DGGITQSPKYLFRKEGQNVTLSCEQNLNHDAMYWYRQDPGQGLRLIYYSQIVNDFQKGDIAEGYSVSREKKESFPLTVTSAQKNPTAFYLCASSRQGKNYGYTFGSGTRLTVV.

The rearrangement joins TRBV7-9 to TRBJ1-2; D is perhaps TRBD1 (5 bases). V was cut by 5 bases and J by 6 bases, with 19 bases left in between. The germline V gene encodes CDR1 SEHNR and CDR2 FQNEAQ (reference sequence). This CDR3 has 15 residues. The CDR3 nucleotides are TGTGCCAGCAGCCAAGGGTCGTACGGGGGGGATGGCTACACCTTC. Protein sequence: CASSQGSYGGDGYTF. Variable domain in full (rest from reference TRBV7-9 and TRBJ1-2): DTGVSQNPRHKITKRGQNVTFRCDPISEHNRLYWYRQTLGQGPEFLTYFQNEAQLEKSRLLSDRFSAERPKGSFSTLEIQRTEQGDSAMYLCASSQGSYGGDGYTFGSGTRLTVV.

The chain uses TRBV7-2 and TRBJ2-7; TRBD1 matches 9 bases. Germline CDR1 is SGHTA and CDR2 is FQGNSA. V shed 5 bases and J 3 bases; nucleotides not matched to a gene: 2. This CDR3 comprises 13 residues. DNA of the CDR3: TGTGCCAGCAGCGAGACAGGGGGCTACGAGCAGTACTTC. It yields the protein CASSETGGYEQYF.

The chain carries TRBV16 and TRBJ2-1; 9 bases fit TRBD2. This CDR3 has 15 residues. With 7 bases clipped from V and 0 bases from J, the junction kept 4 bases outside the gene matches. Germline assignment: CDR1 KGHSY and CDR2 FQNENV. CDR3 region: CASTERGDSYNEQFF. The CDR3 DNA reads as TGTGCCAGCACCGAGCGGGGGGACTCCTACAATGAGCAGTTCTTC.

This chain uses TRBV2 with TRBJ1-1; 10 bases fit TRBD1. V shed 5 bases, J shed 6 bases, and the junction held 6 bases outside the gene matches. CDR3 length equals 14 residues. The germline V gene encodes CDR1 SNHLY and CDR2 FYNNEI. The DNA of the CDR3 is TGTGCCAGCAGTCCAGACGGACAGGGGGCTGAAGCTTTCTTT. Amino acid sequence: CASSPDGQGAEAFF.

This chain connects TRBV19 to TRBJ2-2; perhaps TRBD2 as D (6 bases). The V gene's germline CDR1 is LNHDA and CDR2 SQIVND (reference sequence). The CDR3 extends over 15 amino acids. Trimming took off 6 bases at V and 1 base at J, with 12 bases between the two ends. The CDR3, as DNA: TGTGCCAGTAGCCCCCGGGGGAAGAACACCGGGGAGCTGTTTTTT. Its translation is CASSPRGKNTGELFF.

V and J are TRBV5-4 and TRBJ2-1; the D call may be TRBD1 or TRBD2 (5 bases each). V lost 2 bases to trimming and J lost 6 bases, with 15 bases between them. The germline gives CDR1 SGHNT, CDR2 YYREEE (reference sequence). The CDR3 has 15 residues. The CDR3 protein is CASSFELMRGNEQFF. CDR3 DNA sequence: TGTGCCAGCAGCTTTGAGCTCATGAGGGGCAATGAGCAGTTCTTC. Complete variable domain (other parts from reference TRBV5-4 and TRBJ2-1): ETGVTQSPTHLIKTRGQQVTLRCSSQSGHNTVSWYQQALGQGPQFIFQYYREEENGRGNFPPRFSGLQFPNYSSELNVNALELDDSALYLCASSFELMRGNEQFFGPGTRLTVL.

J is TRBJ2-5 and V is TRBV6-1, with 8 nucleotides matching TRBD2. The J call is in doubt because the DNA end fits TRBJ2-7 better. CDR1 is MNHNS, CDR2 SASEGT, per germline. This CDR3 is 14 amino acids long. The CDR3, as DNA: TGTGCCAGCGGTAACAGCGGGGGTGGCTACGAGCAGTACTTC. Protein: CASGNSGGGYEQYF.

This clone was seen only a few times. The same CDR3 is also encoded by other DNA sequences in this sample. The chain links TRBV6-5 to TRBJ1-2; D is perhaps TRBD1 (6 bases). The V end was cut by 5 bases, the J end by 5 bases, with 9 bases between. The CDR3 sequence is 12 residues long. From germline, CDR1 is MNHEY and CDR2 SVGAGI. As DNA, the CDR3 is TGTGCCAGCAGTCGTCAGGGGTATGGCTACACCTTC. Residues: CASSRQGYGYTF.

The chain recombines TRBV5-1 with TRBJ2-7; 8 bases are shared with TRBD1. Losses at the gene ends were 0 bases for V and 5 bases for J; bases not matched to a gene: 4. CDR1 and CDR2 from the germline V gene are SGHRS and YFSETQ. This CDR3 has 14 amino acids. This chain's CDR3 is CASSLVQGAHEQYF. CDR3 nucleotide sequence: TGCGCCAGCAGCTTGGTTCAGGGGGCGCACGAGCAGTACTTC.